This T cell receptor (beta chain) came from a study of shared clonotypes between healthy human individuals (dated by TCRdb to the early 2020s). The study in broad terms: Two women and a few men aged 18 to 49 years were included in the cohort. For each donor, CD4 naive and CD4 memory were each run on three plates, CD8 naive on two plates, and CD8 memory on one plate. Blood TCR repertoires of 5 or 6 healthy adults were deeply sequenced to estimate repertoire size and the extent of clonotype sharing between individuals. Different laboratories and diverse techniques were used to prepare libraries and sequence TCR repertoires, to increase sequencing depth and limit assay-specific biases. Each donor's leukapheresis produced roughly between roughly 0.9 and 9 billion PBMCs.

As for this clone: Its antigen remains undetermined. Base quality data are lacking; no much larger clone is found one base away.

V has 1 base trimmed and J has 7 bases trimmed; junction bases matching no gene number 6. Spanning cysteine to phenylalanine, the CDR3 consists of 15 amino acids. The entry retains the CDR3 DNA only, 45 bases that are in frame from base 1. CDR1 and CDR2 are drawn from the germline V gene: SGHVS, FQNEAQ. CD8 naive samples were CD45RO-negative cells positively selected for CCR7, giving a CD45RA+CCR7+ population that excluded TemRA cells. The donors were healthy, HIV-negative adults with no recently reported acute infections or vaccinations. Every donor was a Caucasian adult residing in Nashville, Tennessee, USA. Blood was collected by leukapheresis, and PBMCs were isolated by Ficoll-Histopaque density gradient centrifugation and then cryopreserved in liquid nitrogen vapor phase. Analytical flow cytometry was used to check the purity and quantity of each magnetically sorted T cell population. Genomic DNA was isolated from each sorted fraction and quantified by UV absorbance on a Nanodrop 2000c.

Using the deep immunoSEQ assay, multiplex PCR amplified TCR CDR3 regions from genomic DNA. Extracted genomic DNA from each cell subset was distributed evenly across all wells of several immunoSEQ 96-well plates, and each plate was treated as a replicate. Each replicate PCR for sorted subsets received around 210 ng genomic DNA, equal to 28,000 or so T cell genomes. The purified libraries were quantified using a Qubit 3.0 fluorometer, sized with a Bioanalyzer 2100, and then quantified again using the KAPA Library Quantification kit. A separate single-read 150-cycle Illumina NextSeq 550 flow cell was used to sequence each immunoSEQ 96-well plate. Per the original workflow: Because the immunoSEQ output included only junctional sequences and no quality scores, the filtering could not be the same as the filtering used for full-length reads. To assign V/J genes and CDR3, sequences were annotated using PyIR, a Python wrapper for IgBLAST v1.9, with IMGT germline references. Reads were removed for weak V/J assignments (E-value above 1e-6), missing CDR3, stop codons, out-of-frame junctions, or ambiguous translated residues. V3J clonotypes were defined as sequences sharing an identical inferred V gene, J gene, and CDR3 amino acid sequence. Percentage overlap between repertoires was computed as shared unique clonotypes divided by the size of the smaller repertoire. Three approaches were used to assess repertoire richness: RTK rarefaction, the Chao1 estimator, and Recon v2.1 estimates of unobserved clonotypes. OLGA was used to compute generation probabilities for all TCRbeta clonotypes that the gDNA method yielded from a few donors. TCRdb limited this immuneACCESS table to in-frame rearrangements with V and J called. A share of clones is missing; checked studies link under half to unresolved V genes, and the rest is unexplained. D and trimming come from the DNA, and the V and J calls and clone size come from that table. This sample has roughly 2.1 million clones in its table, and roughly 91% of those were observed once. Under 2% of the sample goes to the ten largest clones.

Points the paper makes about the study in general: Sampling was restricted to blood, and TCR repertoires in tissues likely differ from the TCR repertoires found in blood. Pairwise subsampling led to the expectation that sequencing depth would affect the degree of clonotype sharing among donors. Across a handful of donors, about 5% of naive CD4, approximately 3.5% of naive CD8, around 2.1% of memory CD4, and under 0.45% of memory CD8 clonotypes were shared. Larger estimated clonotype richness was generally found for naive subsets than for memory subsets. Even with the large sequencing depth, rarefaction of the sorted-subset datasets indicated that sequencing was incomplete. The small number of donors limited the genetic and exposure-history diversity represented. Higher generation probabilities were observed for clonotypes shared by all four sorted-subset donors than for non-shared clonotypes.

The chain links TRBV7-8 with TRBJ1-5; the junction holds 8 bases that match TRBD1. Source material: naive CD8+ T cells from PBMCs. The cell subset or site label, as the study defines it: CD45RA+CCR7+. This sequence originates from a man younger than 30 in good health. Some clones in this sample may be carry-over from other donors' samples. The sequenced DNA is TGTGCCAGCAGCTTAGGAGGACAGGGTGGGCAGCCCCAGCATTTT. Its coded protein is CASSLGGQGGQPQHF. The entire variable domain, with the stretches around the CDR3 drawn from the reference TRBV7-8 and TRBJ1-5 proteins, is GAGVSQSPRYKVAKRGQDVALRCDPISGHVSLFWYQQALGQGPEFLTYFQNEAQLDKSGLPSDRFFAERPEGSVSTLKIQRTQQEDSAVYLCASSLGGQGGQPQHFGDGTRLSIL.